This is a list of T cell receptor beta chains from one sample in a study of neurological immune-mediated disorders. Each CDR3 protein gets one entry after TCRdb re-called the 5' RACE reads with MiXCR. The data contain around 94,000 distinct CDR3 sequences, 3.5% of them singletons. The material sequenced was PBMCs. The receptors were gathered from a woman in her late teens or twenties with multiple sclerosis. CDR3s include the opening cysteine and the closing phenylalanine or tryptophan. The D gene is left open where the match is weak. Not every row has a clone size; where given, it reads once, few, many or a size class.

clone size	V gene	D gene	CDR3 length	J gene	CDR3 DNA	CDR3 protein
many	TRBV3-1	TRBD1	14	TRBJ1-6	TGTGCCAGCAGCAACCGGGACAGGGGTTCACCCCTCCACTTT	CASSNRDRGSPLHF
many	TRBV20-1	TRBD1	15	TRBJ1-1	TGCAGTGCTAGGCCCGGGACAGGGGTGGGCACTGAAGCTTTCTTT	CSARPGTGVGTEAFF
many	TRBV2	.	14	TRBJ1-5	TGTGCCAGCACCCGGGACGCCCGCAATCAGCCCCAGCATTTT	CASTRDARNQPQHF
many	TRBV12-3/TRBV12-4	.	13	TRBJ1-6	TGTGCCAGCAGTGGAGTGTGGTCCTCACCCCTCCACTTT	CASSGVWSSPLHF
many	TRBV5-1	.	14	TRBJ2-5	TGCGCCAGCAGCTCCGCCGTAGAACAAGAGACCCAGTACTTC	CASSSAVEQETQYF
many	TRBV5-1	.	14	TRBJ2-1	TGCGCCAGCAGCTTGGGACAGATGTACAATGAGCAGTTCTTC	CASSLGQMYNEQFF
many	TRBV20-1	TRBD1	13	TRBJ1-4	TGCAGTGCTAGGGGACAGGTTAATGAAAAACTGTTTTTT	CSARGQVNEKLFF
many	TRBV5-6	.	14	TRBJ2-3	TGTGCCAGCGCTTGGGCGGGCAGCACAGATACGCAGTATTTT	CASAWAGSTDTQYF
many	TRBV7-8	.	15	TRBJ1-1	TGTGCCAGCAGCTTAGGTGCCTCTCAGAACACTGAAGCTTTCTTT	CASSLGASQNTEAFF
many	TRBV12-3/TRBV12-4	.	14	TRBJ1-6	TGTGCCAGCAGTCCTGGGGGGAGGTATTCACCCCTCCACTTT	CASSPGGRYSPLHF
many	TRBV5-1	TRBD1	16	TRBJ1-1	TGCGCCAGCAAGGGTAATGTAAGAGGGGGCAACACTGAAGCTTTCTTT	CASKGNVRGGNTEAFF
many	TRBV20-1	TRBD2	15	TRBJ2-1	TGCAGTGCTAGAGCTCCCTGGGGGGGAGACAATGAGCAGTTCTTC	CSARAPWGGDNEQFF
many	TRBV5-1	.	16	TRBJ1-1	TGCGCCAGCAGCTTGGACGGGGGCAGGGGCAACACTGAAGCTTTCTTT	CASSLDGGRGNTEAFF
many	TRBV27	.	16	TRBJ2-7	TGTGCCAGCAGTTTAGCCATACCAGGCACTCCCTACGAGCAGTACTTC	CASSLAIPGTPYEQYF
many	TRBV9	TRBD1	16	TRBJ1-2	TGTGCCAGCAGCGTAGTGGGCAGGGGGAAGAACTATGGCTACACCTTC	CASSVVGRGKNYGYTF
many	TRBV18	TRBD1	13	TRBJ1-2	TGTGCCAGCTCACCTGACAGGGTCGGGGGCTACACCTTC	CASSPDRVGGYTF
many	TRBV5-6	TRBD2	17	TRBJ2-7	TGTGCCAGCAGCTTGTTTCCCCTGACTAGCGGATCCTACGAGCAGTACTTC	CASSLFPLTSGSYEQYF
.	TRBV10-3	.	15	TRBJ2-5	TGTGCCATCAGTGGTCCCGGGTCAGTGTTTGTGACCCAGTACTTC	CAISGPGSVFVTQYF
many	TRBV15	.	16	TRBJ2-1	TGTGCCACCAGCAGAAACAAGGGCAGGGGAAACAATGAGCAGTTCTTC	CATSRNKGRGNNEQFF
many	TRBV7-7	.	15	TRBJ2-5	TGTGCTAGCAGCTTAGTCGGCGGCAGGGGAGAGACCCAGTACTTC	CASSLVGGRGETQYF
many	TRBV20-1	TRBD1	16	TRBJ1-6	TGCAGTGCTAGGCATTTTTTACAGGGGAGCCCTTCACCCCTCCACTTT	CSARHFLQGSPSPLHF
many	TRBV13	.	14	TRBJ2-4	TGTGCCAGCAGCTCCGGCGGGGCGGAAGACATTCAGTACTTC	CASSSGGAEDIQYF
.	TRBV7-2	.	16	TRBJ2-3	TGTGCCAGCAGCCCCATGGGGCAGGGGTTGGCAGATACGCAGTATTTT	CASSPMGQGLADTQYF
many	TRBV29-1	.	12	TRBJ2-5	TGCAGCCCAGGAGGGCCACACGAGACCCAGTACTTC	CSPGGPHETQYF
many	TRBV3-1	.	15	TRBJ2-1	TGTGCCAGCAGCCTAATAGGGCAGGGACGGAATGAGCAGTTCTTC	CASSLIGQGRNEQFF
many	TRBV6-2/TRBV6-3	TRBD1	15	TRBJ2-1	TGTGCCAGCAGCCCTGGGACAGGAGACTACAATGAGCAGTTCTTC	CASSPGTGDYNEQFF
many	TRBV3-1	.	14	TRBJ1-2	TGTGCCAGCAGCCAGCGAACAAATAACTATGGCTACACCTTC	CASSQRTNNYGYTF
many	TRBV24-1	TRBD1	16	TRBJ2-1	TGTGCCACCAGTGATCCCGGGACAGGTAACGGAAATGAGCAGTTCTTC	CATSDPGTGNGNEQFF
many	TRBV7-8	TRBD2	14	TRBJ2-7	TGTGCCAGCAGCTTAGGGCAGCGGGGGGTAGAGCAGTACTTC	CASSLGQRGVEQYF
many	TRBV7-2	.	13	TRBJ2-4	TGTGCCAGCAGCCGGAGGGTACAAAACATTCAGTACTTC	CASSRRVQNIQYF
many	TRBV20-1	TRBD2	14	TRBJ2-1	TGCAGTGCCCGGGAACTAGCGGGGGAGTGGGAGCAGTTCTTC	CSARELAGEWEQFF
many	TRBV6-6	TRBD1	16	TRBJ1-1	TGTGCCAGCATCTTAAGTCCGGGACAGTTGAACACTGAAGCTTTCTTT	CASILSPGQLNTEAFF
many	TRBV6-2/TRBV6-3	.	13	TRBJ2-1	TGTGCCAGCAGTTACTCAAACAGCAATGAGCAGTTCTTC	CASSYSNSNEQFF
many	TRBV10-3	.	14	TRBJ2-7	TGTGCCATCAGTGTGGGCCCAGGGACCTACGAGCAGTACTTC	CAISVGPGTYEQYF
many	TRBV24-1	.	14	TRBJ2-2	TGTGCCACCAGTGGCCTACAGGGCGCCGGGGAGCTGTTTTTT	CATSGLQGAGELFF
many	TRBV20-1	TRBD2	17	TRBJ2-7	TGCAGTGCTAGAGATCAGACCGGGACTAGCGGGGGGGGCGAGCAGTACTTC	CSARDQTGTSGGGEQYF
many	TRBV3-1	TRBD1	14	TRBJ2-7	TGTGCCAGCCGTCAAGGAGGACAGGGTCCAGGGCAGTACTTC	CASRQGGQGPGQYF
many	TRBV15	.	16	TRBJ2-7	TGTGCCACCAGCAGAGGGCAGACACCGAGCTCCTACGAGCAGTACTTC	CATSRGQTPSSYEQYF
many	TRBV7-2	.	16	TRBJ2-7	TGTGCCAGCAGCCCCCCGGGACAAAGATTAGCCTACGAGCAGTACTTC	CASSPPGQRLAYEQYF
many	TRBV20-1	.	15	TRBJ2-1	TGCAGTGCTAGAGATTTAGTCCTCTCCTACAATGAGCAGTTCTTC	CSARDLVLSYNEQFF
few	TRBV20-1	.	14	TRBJ2-7	TGCAGTGCTAGACCTGGGCGGAGCTCCTACGAGCAGTACTTC	CSARPGRSSYEQYF
many	TRBV27	.	14	TRBJ2-7	TGTGCCAGCAGTCTCAAGATGAGCTCCTACGAGCAGTACTTC	CASSLKMSSYEQYF
many	TRBV11-2	.	15	TRBJ2-7	TGTGCCAGCAGAGGGGGGGCGGGGCCTGCCTACGAGCAGTACTTC	CASRGGAGPAYEQYF
many	TRBV20-1	.	14	TRBJ2-1	TGCAGTGCTAGAGATAAGGTCTGGGCCGGGGAGCAGTTCTTC	CSARDKVWAGEQFF
.	TRBV3-1	.	15	TRBJ2-1	TGTGCCAGCAGCCAAGATGGGAGCTCCTACAATGAGCAGTTCTTC	CASSQDGSSYNEQFF
many	TRBV27	.	13	TRBJ2-1	TGTGCCAGCAGGGGACTCGTAGACAATGAGCAGTTCTTC	CASRGLVDNEQFF
many	TRBV18	TRBD1	16	TRBJ2-2	TGTGCCAGCTCACCACCGACAGGGAGGAACACCGGGGAGCTGTTTTTT	CASSPPTGRNTGELFF
many	TRBV6-2/TRBV6-3	.	11	TRBJ2-1	TGTGCCAGCAGTTACTCGGGGACGATAAGCTTC	CASSYSGTISF